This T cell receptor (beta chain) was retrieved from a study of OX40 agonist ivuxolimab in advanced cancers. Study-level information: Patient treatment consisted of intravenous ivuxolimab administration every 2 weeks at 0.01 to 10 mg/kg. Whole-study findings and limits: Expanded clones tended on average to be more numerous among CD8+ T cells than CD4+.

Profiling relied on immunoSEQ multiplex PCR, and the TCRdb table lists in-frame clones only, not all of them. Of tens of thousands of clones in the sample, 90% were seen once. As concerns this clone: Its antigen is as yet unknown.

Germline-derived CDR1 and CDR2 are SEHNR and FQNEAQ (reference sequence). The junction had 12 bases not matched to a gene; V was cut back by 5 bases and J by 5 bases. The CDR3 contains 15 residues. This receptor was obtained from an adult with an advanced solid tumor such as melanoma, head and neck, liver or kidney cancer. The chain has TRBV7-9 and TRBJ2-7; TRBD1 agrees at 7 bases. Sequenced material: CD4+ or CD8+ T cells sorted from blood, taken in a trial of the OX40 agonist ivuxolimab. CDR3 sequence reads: CASSASTGVNNEQYF. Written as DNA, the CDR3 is TGTGCCAGCAGCGCATCTACAGGGGTTAACAACGAGCAGTACTTC.